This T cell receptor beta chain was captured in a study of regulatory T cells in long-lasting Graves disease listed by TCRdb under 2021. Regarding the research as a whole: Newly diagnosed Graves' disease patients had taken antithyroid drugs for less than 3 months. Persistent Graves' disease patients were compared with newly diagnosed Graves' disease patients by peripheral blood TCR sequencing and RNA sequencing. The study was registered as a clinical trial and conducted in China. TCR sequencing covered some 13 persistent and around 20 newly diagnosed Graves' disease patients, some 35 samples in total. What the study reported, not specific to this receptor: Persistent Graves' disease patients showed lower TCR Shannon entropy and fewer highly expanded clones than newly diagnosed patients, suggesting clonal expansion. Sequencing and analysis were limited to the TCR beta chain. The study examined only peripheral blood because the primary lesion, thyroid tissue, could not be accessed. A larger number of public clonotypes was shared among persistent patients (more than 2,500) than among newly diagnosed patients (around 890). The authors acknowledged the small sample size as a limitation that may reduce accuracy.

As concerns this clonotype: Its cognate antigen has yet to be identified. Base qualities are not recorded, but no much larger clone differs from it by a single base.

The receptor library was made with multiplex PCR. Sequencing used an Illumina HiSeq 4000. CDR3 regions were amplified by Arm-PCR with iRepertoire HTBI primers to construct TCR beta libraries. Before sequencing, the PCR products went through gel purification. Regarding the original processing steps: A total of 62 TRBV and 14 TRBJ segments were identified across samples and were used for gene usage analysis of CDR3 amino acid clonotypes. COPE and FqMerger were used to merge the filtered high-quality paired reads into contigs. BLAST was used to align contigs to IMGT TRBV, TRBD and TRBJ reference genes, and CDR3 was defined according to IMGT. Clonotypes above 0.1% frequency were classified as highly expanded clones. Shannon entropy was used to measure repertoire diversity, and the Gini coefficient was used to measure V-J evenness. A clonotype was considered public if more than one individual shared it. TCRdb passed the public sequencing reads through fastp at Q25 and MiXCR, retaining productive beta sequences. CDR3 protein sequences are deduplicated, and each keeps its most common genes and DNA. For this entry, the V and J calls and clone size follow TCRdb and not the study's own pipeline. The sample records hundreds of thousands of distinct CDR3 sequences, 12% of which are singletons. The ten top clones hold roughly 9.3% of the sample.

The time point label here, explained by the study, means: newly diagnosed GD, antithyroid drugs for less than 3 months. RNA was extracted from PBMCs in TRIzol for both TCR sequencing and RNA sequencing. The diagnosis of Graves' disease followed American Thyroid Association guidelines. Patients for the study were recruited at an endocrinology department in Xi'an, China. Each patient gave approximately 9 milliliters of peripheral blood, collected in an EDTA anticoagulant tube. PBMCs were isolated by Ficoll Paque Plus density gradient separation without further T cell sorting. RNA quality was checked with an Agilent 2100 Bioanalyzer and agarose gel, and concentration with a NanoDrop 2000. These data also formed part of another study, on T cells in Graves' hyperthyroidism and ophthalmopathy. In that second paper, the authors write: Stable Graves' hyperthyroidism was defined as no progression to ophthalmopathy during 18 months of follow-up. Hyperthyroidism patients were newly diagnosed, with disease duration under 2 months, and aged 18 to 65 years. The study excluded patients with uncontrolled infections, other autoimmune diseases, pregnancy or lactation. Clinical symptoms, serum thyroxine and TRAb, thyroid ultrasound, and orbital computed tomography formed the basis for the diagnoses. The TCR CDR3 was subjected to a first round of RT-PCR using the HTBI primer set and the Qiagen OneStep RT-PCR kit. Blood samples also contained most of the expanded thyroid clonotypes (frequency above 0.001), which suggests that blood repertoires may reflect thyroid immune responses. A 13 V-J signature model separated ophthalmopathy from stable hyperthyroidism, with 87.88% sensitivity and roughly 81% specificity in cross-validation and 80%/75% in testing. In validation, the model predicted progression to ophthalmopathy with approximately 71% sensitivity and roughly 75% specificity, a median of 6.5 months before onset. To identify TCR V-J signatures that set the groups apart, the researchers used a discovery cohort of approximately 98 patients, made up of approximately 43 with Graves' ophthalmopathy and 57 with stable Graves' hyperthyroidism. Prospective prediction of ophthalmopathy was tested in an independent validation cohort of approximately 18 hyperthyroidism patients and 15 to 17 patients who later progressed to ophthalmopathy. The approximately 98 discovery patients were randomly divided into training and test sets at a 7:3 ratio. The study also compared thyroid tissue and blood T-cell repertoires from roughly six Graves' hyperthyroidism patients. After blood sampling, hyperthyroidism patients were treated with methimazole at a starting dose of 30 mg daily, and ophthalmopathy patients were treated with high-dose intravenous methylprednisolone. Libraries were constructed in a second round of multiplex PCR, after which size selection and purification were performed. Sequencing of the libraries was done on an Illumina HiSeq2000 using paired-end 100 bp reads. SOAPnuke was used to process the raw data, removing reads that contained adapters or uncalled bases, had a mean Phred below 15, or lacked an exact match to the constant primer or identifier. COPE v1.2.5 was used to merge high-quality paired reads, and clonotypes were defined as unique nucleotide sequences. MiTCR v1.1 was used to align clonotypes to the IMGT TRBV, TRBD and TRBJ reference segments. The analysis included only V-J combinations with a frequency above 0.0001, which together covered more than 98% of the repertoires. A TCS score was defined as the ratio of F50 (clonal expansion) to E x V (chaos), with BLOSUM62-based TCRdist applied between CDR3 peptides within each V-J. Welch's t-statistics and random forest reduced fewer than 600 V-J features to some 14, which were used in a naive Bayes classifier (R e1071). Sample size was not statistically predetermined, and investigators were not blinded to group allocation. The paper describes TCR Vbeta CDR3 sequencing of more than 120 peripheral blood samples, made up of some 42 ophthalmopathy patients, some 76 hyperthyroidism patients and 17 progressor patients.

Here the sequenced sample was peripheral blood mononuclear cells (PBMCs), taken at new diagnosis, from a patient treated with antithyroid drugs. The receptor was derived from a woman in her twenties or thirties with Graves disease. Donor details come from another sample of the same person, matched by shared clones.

The nucleotide sequence is TGTGCCAGCAGTAGTTCCGGGCCGGGACCCACAGATACGCAGTATTTT. This gives the protein CASSSSGPGPTDTQYF. Recombination connected TRBV6-1 to TRBJ2-3; the D gene is perhaps TRBD1 or TRBD2, as each covers 5 bases. CDR1 and CDR2 are drawn from the germline V gene: MNHNS, SASEGT. Cut back by 5 bases and 2 bases, the V and J ends lie 17 bases apart. The CDR3, cysteine through phenylalanine, is 16 amino acids long. Only CDR3 DNA is held: 48 bases, read in frame from base 1.